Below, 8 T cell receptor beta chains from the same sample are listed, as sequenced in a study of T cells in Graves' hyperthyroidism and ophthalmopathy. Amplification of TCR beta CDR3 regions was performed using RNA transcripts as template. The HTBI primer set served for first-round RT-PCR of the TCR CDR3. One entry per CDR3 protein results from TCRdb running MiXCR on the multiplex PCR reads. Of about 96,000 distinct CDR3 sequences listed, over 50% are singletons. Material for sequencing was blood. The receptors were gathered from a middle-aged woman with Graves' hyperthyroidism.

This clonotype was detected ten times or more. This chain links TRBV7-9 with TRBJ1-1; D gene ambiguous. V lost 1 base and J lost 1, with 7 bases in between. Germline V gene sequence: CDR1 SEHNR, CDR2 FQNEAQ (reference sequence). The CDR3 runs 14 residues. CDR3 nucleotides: TGTGCCAGCAGCTTAGGGGCGGGGAACACTGAAGCTTTCTTT. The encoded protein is CASSLGAGNTEAFF.

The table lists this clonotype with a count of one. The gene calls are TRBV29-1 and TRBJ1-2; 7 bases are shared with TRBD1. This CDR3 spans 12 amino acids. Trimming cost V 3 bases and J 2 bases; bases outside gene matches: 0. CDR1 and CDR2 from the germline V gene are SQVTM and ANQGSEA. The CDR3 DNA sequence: TGCAGCGTTGACAGGGGGAACTATGGCTACACCTTC. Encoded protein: CSVDRGNYGYTF.

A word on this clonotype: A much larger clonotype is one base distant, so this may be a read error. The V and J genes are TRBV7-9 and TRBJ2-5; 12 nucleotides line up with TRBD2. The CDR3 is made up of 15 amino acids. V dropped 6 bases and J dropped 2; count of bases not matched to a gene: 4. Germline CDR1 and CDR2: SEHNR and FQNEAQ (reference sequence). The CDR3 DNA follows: TGTGCCAGCAGTTACCTAGCGGGAGGGCAAGAGACCCAGTACTTC. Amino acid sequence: CASSYLAGGQETQYF.

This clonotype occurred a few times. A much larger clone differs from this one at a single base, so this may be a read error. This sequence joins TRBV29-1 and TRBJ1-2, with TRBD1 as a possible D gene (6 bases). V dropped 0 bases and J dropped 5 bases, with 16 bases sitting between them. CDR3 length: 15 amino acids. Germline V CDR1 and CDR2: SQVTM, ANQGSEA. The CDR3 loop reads CSVEDRAKGGYGYTF. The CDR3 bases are TGCAGCGTTGAAGATCGGGCCAAGGGGGGGTATGGCTACACCTTC.

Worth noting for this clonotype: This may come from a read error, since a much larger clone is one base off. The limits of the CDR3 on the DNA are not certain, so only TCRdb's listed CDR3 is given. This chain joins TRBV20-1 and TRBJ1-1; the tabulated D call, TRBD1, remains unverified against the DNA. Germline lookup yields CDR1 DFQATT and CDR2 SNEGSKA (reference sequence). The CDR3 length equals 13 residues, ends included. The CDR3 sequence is CSARDVGTGSPFF.

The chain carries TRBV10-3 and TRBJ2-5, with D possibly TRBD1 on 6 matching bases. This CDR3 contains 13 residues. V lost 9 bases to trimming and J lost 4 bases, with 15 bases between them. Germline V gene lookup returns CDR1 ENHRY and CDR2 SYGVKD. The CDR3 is CAIQTGIGETQYF. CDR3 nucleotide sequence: TGTGCCATTCAAACAGGGATCGGAGAGACCCAGTACTTC.

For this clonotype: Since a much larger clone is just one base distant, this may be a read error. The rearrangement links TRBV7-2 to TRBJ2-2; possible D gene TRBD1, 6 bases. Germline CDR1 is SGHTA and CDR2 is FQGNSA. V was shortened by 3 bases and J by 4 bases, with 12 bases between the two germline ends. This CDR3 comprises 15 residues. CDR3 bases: TGTGCCAGCAGCTTGTTCAGGGGTTTCACCGGGGAGCTGTTTTTT. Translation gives CASSLFRGFTGELFF.

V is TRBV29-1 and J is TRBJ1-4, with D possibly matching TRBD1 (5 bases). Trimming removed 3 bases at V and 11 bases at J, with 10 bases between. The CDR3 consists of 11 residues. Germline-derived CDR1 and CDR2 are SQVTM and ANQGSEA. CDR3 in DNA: TGCAGCGTTGACGGGACTGGGAAACTGTTTTTT. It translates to CSVDGTGKLFF. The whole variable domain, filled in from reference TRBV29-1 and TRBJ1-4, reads SAVISQKPSRDICQRGTSLTIQCQVDSQVTMMFWYRQQPGQSLTLIATANQGSEATYESGFVIDKFPISRPNLTFSTLTVSNMSPEDSSIYLCSVDGTGKLFFGSGTQLSVL.